This TCR beta chain comes out of a study of T cell repertoires in cytomegalovirus infection. Study summary: TCR beta signatures that were public indicated CMV infection and matching HLA type. Study-wide points: HLA-C-restricted TCR beta clonotypes specific for CMV led the ex vivo response. Individuals carrying CMV plus the relevant HLA were identified by cumulative frequency of public TCR beta families.

As concerns this clonotype: Its specificity is not known.

Germline V gene sequence: CDR1 SGHRS, CDR2 YFSETQ. The CDR3 sequence is 15 residues long. V lost 3 bases, J lost 1 base, and 11 bases lay in between. From the reads, TCRdb called clonotypes with MiXCR, one entry per CDR3 protein. The sample has approximately 500,000 distinct CDR3 sequences, about 11% seen once. This TCR was recovered from a human donor in good health (CMV status not recorded). Some clones in this sample may be carry-over from other donors' samples. The chain has TRBV5-1 and TRBJ2-1; the D gene is possibly TRBD2 (5 bases). Sample: PBMCs. Written as DNA, the CDR3 is TGCGCCAGCAGCTCAGAGTCGGGGTCCTACAATGAGCAGTTCTTC. Translated, it gives CASSSESGSYNEQFF.